This TCR beta chain was identified in a study of blood T cells in healthy people across ages (dated by TCRdb to the mid-2010s). Study-level background: In model experiments, template switching captured about one uniquely barcoded TCR beta cDNA molecule for every two T cells. The study measured age-related changes in TCR beta repertoire diversity using deep sequencing normalized with unique cDNA molecular identifiers. The donors were divided into four age groups: young (average roughly 15 years), middle-aged (about 39), aged (approximately 62) and long-lived (roughly 82). To avoid experimental bias, donors of different ages were distributed randomly across sequencing lanes. For two donors (one aged 18 to 30 and one aged 80 or older), the study analyzed two additional independent replicas of 1 million unique cDNA reads from the same blood draw.

This clonotype was picked up a small number of times. The clone's antigen remains unknown. Base qualities are missing; no much larger clone stands one base away. V is shortened by 5 bases, J by 6 bases, and the region joining them spans 12 bases. For CDR1 and CDR2, the germline V gene lists SGHTA and FQGTGA. The CDR3 spans 13 residues, from the cysteine through the phenylalanine. Only CDR3 DNA is held: 39 bases, read in frame from base 1. Systemically healthy Caucasian individuals from Russia, roughly 40 in total and aged about 6 to 95 years, were included as donors. Each donor gave roughly 11 milliliters of peripheral blood, drawn into EDTA-treated Vacutainer tubes. PBMCs were isolated by Ficoll-Paque density-gradient centrifugation, with at least 7 million obtained per sample. Trizol reagent was used to extract total RNA from the PBMCs, yielding at least 5.5 micrograms per sample. For every donor, an aliquot of PBMCs went through flow cytometry to measure the percentages of naive CD45RAhigh/CD27high T cells.

To prepare the library, 5' RACE was applied. Sequencing instrument: Illumina HiSeq 2500. A second PCR of 7 to 11 cycles was run with a J-beta primer mix and a sample-barcoded 5' primer. A template-switch 5' adaptor carrying 12 random nucleotides introduced a unique molecular identifier onto each TCR beta cDNA molecule. Each sample yielded at least 2.5 million CDR3-containing paired-end reads. The Mint cDNA synthesis kit, primed by a TRBC-specific oligonucleotide, was used to synthesize first-strand cDNA from all RNA. All cDNA was treated with uracil-DNA glycosylase and then went through a first 18-cycle PCR with the universal primers M1SS and BC2_uni_R. From the authors' description of their analysis: For normalization, 1 million high-quality reads were randomly selected from each sample, with every read carrying a distinct molecular identifier. Instead of being binned into consensus sequences, reads with shared molecular identifiers were discarded. MiTCR, run with a Q25 quality threshold and the strictest error-elimination algorithm, handled CDR3 identification, clonotype clustering and error correction. A nonparametric unseen species model with Euler transformation was used to estimate a lower bound on total TCR beta diversity. Clones were called with MiXCR by TCRdb after fastp trimmed the public reads at Q25, and only in-frame beta chains were retained. Rows with one shared CDR3 protein collapse into an entry with the most common genes and DNA. The V and J calls come from TCRdb's annotation, not from the publication. The sample has hundreds of thousands of distinct CDR3 sequences on record, approximately 53% of them singletons. Clones ranked in the top ten supply under 30% of the sample.

Broad study findings and their caveats: The CMV infection status of donors was not known, potentially confounding age-related changes in expanded clonotypes. Estimates of total diversity based on one million sequenced T cells were considered lower bounds and underestimates. Bulk unsorted PBMC profiling prevented conclusive comparison of naive and antigen-experienced compartments. Observed TCR beta diversity per million T cells fell roughly linearly with age, and a significant reduction was already apparent by age around 39. Compared with the aged group, the long-lived group had more naive CD4+ T cells, fewer expanded clones and increased TCR diversity, a pattern suggesting age selection. There was a strong correlation between observed TCR beta diversity and the percentage of naive T cells measured by flow cytometry.

This sequence originates from a man between 35 and 55 years old in good health. This receptor chain uses TRBV7-3 and TRBJ2-3; the D gene identity is not certain. Sequenced sample: blood. The CDR3 here reads CASSPREGDTQYF. The DNA is as follows: TGTGCCAGCAGCCCGAGAGAAGGGGATACGCAGTATTTT. Where the CDR3 stops, the reference TRBV7-3 and TRBJ2-3 genes take over; the full variable domain is GAGVSQTPSNKVTEKGKYVELRCDPISGHTALYWYRQSLGQGPEFLIYFQGTGAADDSGLPNDRFFAVRPEGSVSTLKIQRTERGDSAVYLCASSPREGDTQYFGPGTRLTVL.